This T cell receptor beta chain was found in a study of blood T cells in healthy people across ages. Alongside a J-beta primer mix, a sample-barcoded 5' primer served in a second PCR lasting about 7 to 11 cycles. With 12 random nucleotides, a template-switch adaptor tagged each individual cDNA molecule. TCRdb re-called the 5' RACE reads with MiXCR, one entry per CDR3 protein. The sample lists 800,000 to 950,000 distinct CDR3 sequences, roughly 52% occurring once. Findings and caveats of the study: Long-lived donors exceeded aged donors in naive CD4+ cells and diversity. Diversity figures based on one million T cells were deemed too low.

In the case of this clonotype: What it binds is unknown.

Germline V gene data show CDR1 as SGHVS and CDR2 as FNYEAQ. V dropped 1 base and J dropped 6; count of bases not matched to a gene: 8. The CDR3 length is 16 residues. Researchers report isolating at least 7 million PBMCs per sample. The chain combines TRBV7-6 with TRBJ2-1; 8 nucleotides agree with TRBD1. The sequence was collected from a man aged 30 to 39 in good health. Sample: blood. The CDR3, as DNA: TGTGCCAGCAGCTTAGGTTCCAGGGGGCCTAGCAATGAGCAGTTCTTC. It codes for CASSLGSRGPSNEQFF.